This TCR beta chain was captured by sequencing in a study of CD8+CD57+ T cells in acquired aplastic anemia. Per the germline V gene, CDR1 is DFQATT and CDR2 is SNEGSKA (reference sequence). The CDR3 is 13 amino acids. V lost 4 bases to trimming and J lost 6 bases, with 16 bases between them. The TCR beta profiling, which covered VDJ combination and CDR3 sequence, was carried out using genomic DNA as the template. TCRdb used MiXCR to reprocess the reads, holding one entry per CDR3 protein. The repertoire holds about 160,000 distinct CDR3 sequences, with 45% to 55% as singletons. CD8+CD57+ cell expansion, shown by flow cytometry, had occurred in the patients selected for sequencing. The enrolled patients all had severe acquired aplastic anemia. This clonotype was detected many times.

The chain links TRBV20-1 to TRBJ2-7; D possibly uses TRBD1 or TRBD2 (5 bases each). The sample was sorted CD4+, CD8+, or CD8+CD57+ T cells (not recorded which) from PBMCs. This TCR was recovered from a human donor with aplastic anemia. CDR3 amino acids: CSAIGASLPEQYF. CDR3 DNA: TGCAGTGCTATCGGGGCTAGCTTACCCGAGCAGTACTTC.